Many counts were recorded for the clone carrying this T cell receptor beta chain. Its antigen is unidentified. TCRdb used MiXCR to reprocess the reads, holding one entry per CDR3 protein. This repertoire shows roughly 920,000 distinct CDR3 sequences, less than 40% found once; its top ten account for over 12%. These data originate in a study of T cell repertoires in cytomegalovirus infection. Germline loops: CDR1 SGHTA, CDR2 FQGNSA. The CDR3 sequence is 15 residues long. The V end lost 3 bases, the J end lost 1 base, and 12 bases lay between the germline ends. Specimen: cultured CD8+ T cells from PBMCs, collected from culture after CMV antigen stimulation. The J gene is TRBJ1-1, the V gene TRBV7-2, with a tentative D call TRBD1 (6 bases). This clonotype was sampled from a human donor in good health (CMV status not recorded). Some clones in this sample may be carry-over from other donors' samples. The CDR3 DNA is TGTGCCAGCAGCTTTGTGTCCAGGGGGAACACTGAAGCTTTCTTT. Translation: CASSFVSRGNTEAFF.